This passage covers 20 T cell receptor beta chains from one sample sequenced in a study of chronic HIV infection and antiretroviral therapy. In TCRdb, the 5' RACE reads were re-called with MiXCR into one record per CDR3 protein. The sample lists 39,000 or so distinct CDR3 sequences; about 8.9% were seen once. Sequencing used peripheral blood. Receptor source: an adult who had HIV and had not received antiretroviral therapy, or was an uninfected healthy control (not recorded which).

This clonotype was seen many times. The chain combines TRBV2 with TRBJ2-1; no clear D. Germline V CDR1 and CDR2: SNHLY, FYNNEI. V lost 1 base and J 0 bases, leaving 7 bases between the germline ends. The CDR3 loop spans 15 amino acids. CDR3: CASSEELSSYNEQFF. The CDR3, as DNA: TGTGCCAGCAGTGAAGAGCTGAGCTCCTACAATGAGCAGTTCTTC.

This clonotype was picked up a small number of times. This chain links TRBV10-1 with TRBJ1-1, with no clear D. V shed 4 bases and J shed 8 bases, with 14 bases lying between them. CDR3 length: 13 residues. CDR1 and CDR2 (germline): WNHNN, SYGVQD (reference sequence). CDR3 in amino acids: CASSGSPGAEAFF. Written as DNA, the CDR3 is TGCGCCAGCAGTGGTTCCCCCGGAGCCGAAGCTTTCTTT.

This clonotype was detected ten times or more. The chain employs TRBV9 and TRBJ1-1, with a weak D call TRBD1 (5 bases). The CDR3 is made up of 14 amino acids. V was shortened by 0 bases and J by 6 bases, with 12 bases between the two germline ends. Germline V CDR1 and CDR2: SGDLS, YYNGEE. CDR3: CASSVGQGPPEAFF. CDR3 coding DNA: TGTGCCAGCAGCGTAGGGCAGGGCCCCCCTGAAGCTTTCTTT.

This clonotype occurred many times. The chain joins TRBV20-1 to TRBJ1-2, with 8 positions matching TRBD1. CDR3 length equals 13 residues. With V trimmed by 4 bases and J by 1 base, 2 bases remained unmatched. Germline CDR1 and CDR2: DFQATT and SNEGSKA (reference sequence). The CDR3: CSAMDRVNYGYTF. Here the CDR3 DNA reads TGCAGTGCTATGGACAGGGTTAACTATGGCTACACCTTC.

The chain recombines TRBV9 with TRBJ2-3; D not resolved. This CDR3 spans 16 amino acids. The V gene lost 0 bases and the J gene lost 0 bases, with 11 bases spanning the gap. The germline gives CDR1 SGDLS, CDR2 YYNGEE. The CDR3, as DNA: TGTGCCAGCAGCGTAGCCGGCGGAACTAGCACAGATACGCAGTATTTT. Its protein is CASSVAGGTSTDTQYF.

The table lists this clonotype with many counts. V usage is TRBV9 and J usage is TRBJ2-1, with D possibly matching TRBD2 (6 bases). In germline, CDR1 is SGDLS, CDR2 YYNGEE. The V gene lost 0 bases and the J gene lost 8 bases, with 6 bases spanning the gap. The CDR3 loop spans 12 amino acids. In nucleotides, the CDR3 is TGTGCCAGCAGCGTAGGCGGGGATGAGCAGTTCTTC. Protein product: CASSVGGDEQFF.

The table lists this clonotype with a few counts. The V gene is TRBV4-3, the J gene TRBJ1-1, with 10 nucleotides matching TRBD1. The CDR3 runs 14 residues. The V gene end was trimmed by 0 bases and the J gene end by 11 bases; junction bases not matched to a gene: 6. The V gene's germline CDR1 is LGHNA and CDR2 YSLEER. CDR3 bases: TGCGCCAGCAGCCAAGAACCGGGACAGGGGTATGCTTTCTTT. Translated, it gives CASSQEPGQGYAFF.

This clonotype has at least ten counts. V and J are TRBV20-1 and TRBJ2-7; 11 positions match TRBD2. V lost 2 bases, J lost 4 bases, and 4 bases stayed unmatched. The CDR3 has 14 residues. Germline values: CDR1 DFQATT, CDR2 SNEGSKA (reference sequence). For the CDR3, the DNA is TGCAGTGCTAGACCTACTAGCGGGAGTTACGAGCAGTACTTC. It yields the protein CSARPTSGSYEQYF.

This clonotype was seen more than once but under ten times. The DNA for the CDR3 is TGCGCCAGCAGCCAAGATCAGGGGGGCGGGCAGTACTTC. As protein: CASSQDQGGGQYF. This chain uses TRBV4-1 with TRBJ2-7, with TRBD1 as a possible D gene (7 bases). Trimming pared 0 bases from V and 9 bases from J, leaving 12 bases between. The germline gives CDR1 MGHRA, CDR2 YSYEKL. The CDR3 has 13 residues.

Concerning this clonotype: This sequence may be a read error, since a much larger clone differs from it by one base. The chain carries TRBV12-3 or TRBV12-4 and TRBJ1-1; D unclear. V was shortened by 1 base and J by 12 bases, with 15 bases between the two germline ends. The CDR3 contains 13 residues. The CDR3 reads CASSLGTNGRTFF. In DNA form, the CDR3 reads TGTGCCAGCAGTTTAGGAACGAATGGTCGAACTTTCTTT.

This clonotype turned up a few times. V gene TRBV11-2 combines with J gene TRBJ1-1; D is unresolved. The CDR3 runs to 14 residues. Germline V gene lookup returns CDR1 SGHAT and CDR2 FQNNGV. Trimming cost V 8 bases and J 0 bases, with 13 bases left between them. CDR3: CASSSSPLNTEAFF. The CDR3 DNA reads as TGTGCCAGCTCTTCTAGCCCTCTGAACACTGAAGCTTTCTTT.

This clonotype was detected ten times or more. The gene calls are TRBV20-1 and TRBJ1-6, with D unclear. This CDR3 region has 15 residues. V gave up 1 base and J gave up 2 bases, with 9 bases separating them. Looked up from germline, CDR1 is DFQATT and CDR2 is SNEGSKA (reference sequence). The CDR3 coding sequence is TGCAGTGCTAGAGTAGGCCAACCCTATAATTCACCCCTCCACTTT. Amino acid sequence: CSARVGQPYNSPLHF.

The chain carries TRBV5-1 and TRBJ2-3; TRBD2 might be the D (7 bases). CDR1 is SGHRS and CDR2 is YFSETQ in the germline V gene. CDR3 length: 15 residues. Trimming removed 3 bases at V and 5 bases at J, with 16 bases between. The CDR3 protein is CASSYIAGARDTQYF. CDR3 sequence (DNA): TGCGCCAGCAGCTACATCGCGGGGGCAAGAGATACGCAGTATTTT.

This clonotype occurred many times. The J gene is TRBJ1-2, the V gene TRBV6-6, with 7 bases that match TRBD1. This CDR3 is 16 amino acids long. Unmatched junction bases numbered 12, after V lost 8 bases and J lost 0 bases. Germline V lookup: CDR1 MNHNY, CDR2 SVGAGI (reference sequence). The CDR3 nucleotides are TGTGCCAGCCGGGAGGGACAGACTCCCACTAACTATGGCTACACCTTC. Protein product: CASREGQTPTNYGYTF.

This chain uses TRBV12-3 or TRBV12-4 with TRBJ2-1; 8 positions match TRBD1. The J segment lost 2 bases and the V segment lost 2 bases, leaving 5 bases of the junction unmatched. The CDR3 loop spans 16 amino acids. CDR3 in DNA: TGTGCCAGCAGTTTAATCAGGGGGCCAACCTACAATGAGCAGTTCTTC. This encodes CASSLIRGPTYNEQFF.

The chain employs TRBV11-1 and TRBJ2-1; TRBD2 matches at 13 bases. The CDR3 extends over 15 amino acids. The trim removed 4 bases at V and 7 bases at J, leaving 4 bases unmatched. Germline V lookup: CDR1 SGHAT, CDR2 FQDESV (reference sequence). For the CDR3, the DNA is TGTGCCAGCAGCTCGACTAGCGGGAGGTTTAATGAGCAGTTCTTC. This encodes CASSSTSGRFNEQFF.

In its sample, this clonotype was seen many times. This sequence joins TRBV29-1 and TRBJ1-1; tentatively, D is TRBD1 (5 bases). Trimming pared 6 bases from V and 0 bases from J, leaving 14 bases between. Germline V CDR1 and CDR2: SQVTM, ANQGSEA. The CDR3 covers 14 residues. The chain's CDR3 is CSVRWTFMNTEAFF. CDR3 bases: TGCAGCGTACGTTGGACATTTATGAACACTGAAGCTTTCTTT.

This chain links TRBV4-3 with TRBJ1-5, with D hard to call. CDR3 length: 14 residues. Per the germline V gene, CDR1 is LGHNA and CDR2 is YSLEER. V lost 0 bases to trimming and J lost 7 bases, with 10 bases between them. The CDR3: CASSQDHRNQPQHF. The DNA for the CDR3 is TGCGCCAGCAGCCAAGATCATAGGAACCAGCCCCAGCATTTT.

This clonotype has just a few counts. The CDR3 DNA sequence: TGCGCCAGCAGCTTGGCGGTGAACACTGAAGCTTTCTTT. Encoded protein: CASSLAVNTEAFF. This sequence joins TRBV5-1 and TRBJ1-1; D is ambiguous. The CDR3 contains 13 residues. Germline V gives CDR1 SGHRS, CDR2 YFSETQ. The germline V and J ends were trimmed by 0 bases and 0 bases, with 3 bases remaining between them.

This clonotype was detected many times. The V call is TRBV5-1, the J call TRBJ2-1; 12 nucleotides align to TRBD2. The CDR3 totals 15 residues. V was pared by 3 bases and J by 6 bases, with 4 bases of the junction left unmatched. CDR1 and CDR2 (germline): SGHRS, YFSETQ. CDR3 residues: CASSSGLAGLNEQFF. As DNA, the CDR3 is TGCGCCAGCAGCTCCGGACTAGCGGGACTCAATGAGCAGTTCTTC.